A selection of T cell receptor beta chains follows, all from one sample in a study of CD8+CD57+ T cells in acquired aplastic anemia. TCRdb reprocessed the reads via MiXCR and lists one record per CDR3 protein. The data contain 200,000 to 250,000 distinct CDR3 sequences, around 45% of them singletons. Sequenced sample: sorted CD4+, CD8+, or CD8+CD57+ T cells (not recorded which) from PBMCs. The origin of the receptors is a human donor with aplastic anemia. The CDR3 runs from the conserved cysteine through the conserved F or W.

V	J	length	CDR3
TRBV12-3/TRBV12-4	TRBJ2-7	14	CASSPGQRAYEQYF
TRBV29-1	TRBJ2-3	16	CSARTSGGASTDTQYF
TRBV7-7	TRBJ2-3	18	CASSPRLAGGPRADTQYF
TRBV28	TRBJ1-2	11	CASSFMGGYTF
TRBV5-6	TRBJ1-2	13	CASKDGFNYGYTF
TRBV7-2	TRBJ1-2	15	CASSLERGRGYGYTF
TRBV4-1	TRBJ1-1	13	CASSQAGTVSAFF
TRBV20-1	TRBJ1-1	14	CSATPTGWNTEAFF
TRBV6-5	TRBJ2-6	19	CASSYSGLRGGTGANVLTF
TRBV20-1	TRBJ2-1	15	CSAIRTSGHYNEQFF
TRBV10-3	TRBJ1-5	16	CAISEDGRVGNQPQHF
TRBV19	TRBJ1-2	13	CASSIEEGYGYTF
TRBV19	TRBJ2-5	13	CASSIVDQETQYF
TRBV20-1	TRBJ1-5	14	CSAGGGSGNQPQHF
TRBV9	TRBJ2-7	14	CASTPSGNYVEQYF
TRBV7-3	TRBJ1-6	18	CASSSRGRDIFYNSPLHF
TRBV2	TRBJ2-7	11	CASRDSKGPRF
TRBV4-3	TRBJ1-2	15	CASSQEGQGTYGYTF
TRBV5-1	TRBJ1-5	15	CASSLVGASDQPQHF
TRBV29-1	TRBJ2-1	14	CSVPRTGRGNEQFF
TRBV2	TRBJ1-2	10	CASTSYGYTF
TRBV27	TRBJ1-2	14	CASRQTGDLRGYTF
TRBV4-1	TRBJ1-1	14	CASSQDRGHTEAFF
TRBV5-1	TRBJ2-1	14	CASSSLAGGQEQFF
TRBV4-2	TRBJ1-4	18	CASSPLGRVEMTNEKLFF
TRBV20-1	TRBJ2-7	13	CSVEASGVVGQYF
TRBV10-2	TRBJ1-1	11	CASSTTGHAFF
TRBV30	TRBJ2-6	14	CAWSTGSGANVLTF
TRBV10-3	TRBJ1-2	13	CAISAVGVDGYTF
TRBV19	TRBJ2-7	15	CASSGPPWGSYEQYF
TRBV6-1	TRBJ1-1	15	CASSAKFTGYTEAFF
TRBV10-1	TRBJ2-1	14	CASSQERGINGQFF
TRBV2	TRBJ1-2	13	CASKRTGNNGYTF
TRBV7-3	TRBJ2-3	15	CASSLQGLGLDTQYF
TRBV6-4	TRBJ1-2	15	CASSDTPTDSSGYTF
TRBV3-1	TRBJ1-1	18	CASSQDFRQIGVRTEALF
TRBV7-9	TRBJ1-6	13	CASSPPQLSNLHF
TRBV19	TRBJ2-7	14	CASSIGAPPYEQYF
TRBV20-1	TRBJ1-2	14	CSAPDRAFNYGYTF
TRBV29-1	TRBJ2-1	13	CSVVGTSGNEQFF
TRBV7-9	TRBJ1-6	14	CASSLEGSGPPLHF
TRBV11-2	TRBJ1-2	15	CASSLARQGNYGYTF
TRBV10-3	TRBJ1-2	13	CATGGEAGYGYTF
TRBV10-2	TRBJ2-7	15	CASRIDRASFYEQYF
TRBV9	TRBJ1-2	13	CASSVEDDYGYTF
TRBV7-9	TRBJ1-5	14	CASSPRDRGKPQHF
TRBV10-2	TRBJ1-2	12	CASSEGVYGYTF
TRBV27	TRBJ1-1	14	CASSLGGPTTEAFF
TRBV19	TRBJ2-7	14	CASGSKLARYEQYF
TRBV10-3	TRBJ1-2	13	CAITPEGNYGYTF
TRBV7-9	TRBJ2-5	16	CASSYLGQGTQETQYF
TRBV7-9	TRBJ2-3	14	CASSLGVSTDTQYF
TRBV7-9	TRBJ1-1	14	CASIPLGGRTVAFF
TRBV2	TRBJ2-1	16	CASSEVGLAGDDEQFF
TRBV2	TRBJ2-2	16	CASSEVGGTEVGELFF
TRBV7-8	TRBJ2-7	15	CASSLVLAGIYEQYF